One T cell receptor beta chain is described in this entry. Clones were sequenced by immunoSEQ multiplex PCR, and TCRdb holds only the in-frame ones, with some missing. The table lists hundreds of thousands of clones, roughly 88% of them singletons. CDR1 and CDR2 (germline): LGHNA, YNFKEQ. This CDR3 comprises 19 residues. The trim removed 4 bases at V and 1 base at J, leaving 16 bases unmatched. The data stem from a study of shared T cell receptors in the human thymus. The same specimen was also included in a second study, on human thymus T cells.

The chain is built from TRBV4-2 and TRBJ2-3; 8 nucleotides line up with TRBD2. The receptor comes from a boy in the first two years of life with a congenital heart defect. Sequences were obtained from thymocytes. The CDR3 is CASSLAGRGPVPGTDTQYF. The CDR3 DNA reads TGTGCCAGCAGCCTAGCGGGGAGGGGTCCCGTTCCTGGCACAGATACGCAGTATTTT.